This T cell receptor (beta chain) stems from a study of identical twins. V shed 0 bases and J shed 5 bases, with 5 bases lying between them. Looked up from germline, CDR1 is SGHAT and CDR2 is FQNNGV. The CDR3 spans 13 residues. MiXCR was run by TCRdb on the 5' RACE reads, yielding one entry per CDR3 protein. The sample has 550,000 to 800,000 distinct CDR3 sequences, just over 7% seen once. At least ten counts were recorded for this clonotype. In addition, the sample was reused for a study of yellow fever vaccine responses in identical twins.

The gene calls are TRBV11-2 and TRBJ2-1; the D is unclear. The TCR was taken from a woman between 18 and 29 years old in good health. Material: PBMCs. CDR3 in DNA: TGTGCCAGCAGCTTAGAACAGAACAATGAGCAGTTCTTC. Encoded protein: CASSLEQNNEQFF.